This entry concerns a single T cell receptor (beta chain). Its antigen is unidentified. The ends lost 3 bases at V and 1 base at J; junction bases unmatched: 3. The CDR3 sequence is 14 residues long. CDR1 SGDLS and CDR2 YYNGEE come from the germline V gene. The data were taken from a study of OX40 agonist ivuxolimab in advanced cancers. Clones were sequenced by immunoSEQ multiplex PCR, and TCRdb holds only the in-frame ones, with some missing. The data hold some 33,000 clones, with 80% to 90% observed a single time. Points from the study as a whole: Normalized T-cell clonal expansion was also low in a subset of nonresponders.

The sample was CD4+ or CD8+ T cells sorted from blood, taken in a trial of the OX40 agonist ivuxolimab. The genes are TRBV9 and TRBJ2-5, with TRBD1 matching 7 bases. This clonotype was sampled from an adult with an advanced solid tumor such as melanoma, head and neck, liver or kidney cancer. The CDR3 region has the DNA TGTGCCAGCAGCGGAAGGGACAGCCAAGAGACCCAGTACTTC. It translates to CASSGRDSQETQYF. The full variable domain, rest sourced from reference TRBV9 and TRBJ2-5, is DSGVTQTPKHLITATGQRVTLRCSPRSGDLSVYWYQQSLDQGLQFLIQYYNGEERAKGNILERFSAQQFPDLHSELNLSSLELGDSALYFCASSGRDSQETQYFGPGTRLLVL.